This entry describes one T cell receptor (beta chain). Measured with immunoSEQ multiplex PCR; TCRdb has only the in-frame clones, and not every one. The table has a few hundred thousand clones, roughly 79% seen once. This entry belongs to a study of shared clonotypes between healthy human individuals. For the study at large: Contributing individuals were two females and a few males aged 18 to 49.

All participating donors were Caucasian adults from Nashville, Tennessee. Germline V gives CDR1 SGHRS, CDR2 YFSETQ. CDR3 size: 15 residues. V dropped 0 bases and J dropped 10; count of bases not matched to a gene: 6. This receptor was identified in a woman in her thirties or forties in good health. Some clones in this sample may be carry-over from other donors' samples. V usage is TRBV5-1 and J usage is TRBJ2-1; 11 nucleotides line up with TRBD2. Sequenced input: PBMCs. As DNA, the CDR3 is TGCGCCAGCAGCTTGGGGCTAGCGGGAGGAGAAGAGCAGTTCTTC. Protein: CASSLGLAGGEEQFF.